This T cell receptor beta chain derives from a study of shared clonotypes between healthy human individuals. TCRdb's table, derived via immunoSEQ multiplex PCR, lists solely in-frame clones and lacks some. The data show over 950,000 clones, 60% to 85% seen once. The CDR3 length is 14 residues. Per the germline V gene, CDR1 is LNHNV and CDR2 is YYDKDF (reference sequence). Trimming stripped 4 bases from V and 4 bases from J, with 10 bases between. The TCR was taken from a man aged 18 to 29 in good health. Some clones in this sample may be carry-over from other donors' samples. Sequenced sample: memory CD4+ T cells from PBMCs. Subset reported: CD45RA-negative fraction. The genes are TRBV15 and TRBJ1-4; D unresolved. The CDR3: CATSNGQLNEKLFF. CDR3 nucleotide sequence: TGTGCCACCAGCAATGGGCAGCTTAATGAAAAACTGTTTTTT.